These T cell receptor beta chains were read from a single sample in a study of shared clonotypes between healthy human individuals. Here immunoSEQ multiplex PCR was the method, and the copy in TCRdb shows in-frame clones only, minus some. The data contain 2 million to 2.5 million clones, approximately 95% of them singletons. Sequencing was performed on naive CD4+ T cells from PBMCs. These receptors originate from a young man in good health. Some clones in this sample may be carry-over from other donors' samples. Each CDR3 is given with its conserved first and last residue. Fields, in order: CDR3 protein, CDR3 DNA, J gene, D gene, V gene, clone size. D genes are given only for firm matches. The size field is filled for only some rows; it gives once, few, many or a size class.

CDR3: CASFRDSEPYEQYF; DNA: TGTGCCAGCTTCCGGGACAGCGAACCCTACGAGCAGTACTTC; J: TRBJ2-7; D: TRBD1; V: TRBV18; size: .
CDR3: CASSIGTGKETQYF; DNA: TGTGCCAGTAGTATCGGGACAGGGAAAGAGACCCAGTACTTC; J: TRBJ2-5; D: TRBD1; V: TRBV19; size: few
CDR3: CASSHSRGLHEKLFF; DNA: TGTGCCAGCAGTCACTCAAGGGGACTCCATGAAAAACTGTTTTTT; J: TRBJ1-4; D: .; V: TRBV6-5; size: .
CDR3: CASSRHHQGYNEQFF; DNA: TGTGCCAGCAGCCGCCATCACCAGGGTTACAATGAGCAGTTCTTC; J: TRBJ2-1; D: .; V: TRBV6-5; size: .
CDR3: CATQRGGQETQYF; DNA: TGTGCCACCCAACGCGGGGGCCAAGAGACCCAGTACTTC; J: TRBJ2-5; D: TRBD2; V: TRBV28; size: .
CDR3: CASSQAWGYDVLTF; DNA: TGTGCCAGCAGCCAAGCGTGGGGGTACGACGTCCTGACTTTC; J: TRBJ2-6; D: .; V: TRBV14; size: once
CDR3: CASRGQGGNTEAFF; DNA: TGTGCCAGCAGGGGACAGGGTGGGAACACTGAAGCTTTCTTT; J: TRBJ1-1; D: TRBD1; V: TRBV6-5; size: .
CDR3: CASSLNRVSPLHF; DNA: TGTGCCAGCAGCTTAAACAGGGTTTCACCCCTCCACTTT; J: TRBJ1-6; D: .; V: TRBV7-2; size: .
CDR3: CATSRDLPPQGAYEQYF; DNA: TGTGCCACCAGCAGAGATCTCCCTCCTCAGGGGGCCTACGAGCAGTACTTC; J: TRBJ2-7; D: TRBD1; V: TRBV15; size: .
CDR3: CASSVGADTQYF; DNA: TGTGCCAGCAGCGTGGGGGCAGATACGCAGTATTTT; J: TRBJ2-3; D: .; V: TRBV9; size: .
CDR3: CASYLGQGSHEQYF; DNA: TGTGCCAGCTATCTGGGGCAGGGGTCCCACGAGCAGTACTTC; J: TRBJ2-7; D: .; V: TRBV10-3; size: .
CDR3: CASSLTGVENTIYF; DNA: TGTGCCAGCAGCTTAACAGGGGTGGAAAACACCATATATTTT; J: TRBJ1-3; D: .; V: TRBV7-3; size: once
CDR3: CASSSTGTSGVSYEQYF; DNA: TGTGCCAGCAGTTCTACCGGGACTAGCGGGGTCTCCTACGAGCAGTACTTC; J: TRBJ2-7; D: TRBD2; V: TRBV28; size: .
CDR3: CASSSAGGDTEAFF; DNA: TGTGCCAGCAGCTCGGCCGGGGGGGACACTGAAGCTTTCTTT; J: TRBJ1-1; D: .; V: TRBV5-6; size: .
CDR3: CASSDHGRGGEQYF; DNA: TGCGCCAGCAGTGACCACGGCAGAGGTGGCGAGCAGTACTTC; J: TRBJ2-7; D: .; V: TRBV10-1; size: once
CDR3: CASSTKGGGGSGANVLTF; DNA: TGTGCCAGCAGTACAAAGGGTGGTGGGGGCTCTGGGGCCAACGTCCTGACTTTC; J: TRBJ2-6; D: .; V: TRBV28; size: .
CDR3: CASTREPQAYEQYF; DNA: TGTGCCAGCACCAGGGAGCCCCAGGCCTACGAGCAGTACTTC; J: TRBJ2-7; D: .; V: TRBV28; size: .
CDR3: CSVDPPSGPGTDTQYF; DNA: TGCAGCGTTGATCCGCCCTCGGGACCCGGGACAGATACGCAGTATTTT; J: TRBJ2-3; D: .; V: TRBV29-1; size: .
CDR3: CASRVGIGADTQYF; DNA: TGTGCCAGCAGGGTCGGGATAGGGGCAGATACGCAGTATTTT; J: TRBJ2-3; D: .; V: TRBV2; size: .
CDR3: CASSLTMVTTGELFF; DNA: TGTGCCAGCAGCTTAACGATGGTCACGACCGGGGAGCTGTTTTTT; J: TRBJ2-2; D: .; V: TRBV7-3; size: once
CDR3: CASRGETSKYF; DNA: TGTGCCAGCCGAGGGGAGACTAGCAAGTACTTC; J: TRBJ2-7; D: TRBD2; V: TRBV6-1; size: .
CDR3: CASRPQTSMNTEAFF; DNA: TGTGCCAGCAGGCCTCAGACGAGCATGAACACTGAAGCTTTCTTT; J: TRBJ1-1; D: .; V: TRBV28; size: .
CDR3: CASSGGTGTNGYGYTF; DNA: TGTGCCAGCAGTGGAGGGACAGGGACTAACGGCTATGGCTACACCTTC; J: TRBJ1-2; D: TRBD1; V: TRBV2; size: once
CDR3: CASTKQGREQYF; DNA: TGTGCCAGCACAAAGCAGGGGAGGGAGCAGTACTTC; J: TRBJ2-7; D: .; V: TRBV28; size: once
CDR3: CATPTEREGRRNIQYF; DNA: TGTGCCACCCCTACTGAGCGGGAGGGCCGGAGAAACATTCAGTACTTC; J: TRBJ2-4; D: TRBD2; V: TRBV11-2; size: .
CDR3: CASSWGLAGSYEQYF; DNA: TGTGCCAGCAGCTGGGGACTAGCGGGCTCCTACGAGCAGTACTTC; J: TRBJ2-7; D: TRBD2; V: TRBV7-2; size: .
CDR3: CATSRSSSGNTIYF; DNA: TGTGCCACCAGCAGGTCGTCCTCTGGAAACACCATATATTTT; J: TRBJ1-3; D: .; V: TRBV15; size: .
CDR3: CASSPWGGSNQPQHF; DNA: TGTGCCAGCAGTCCCTGGGGGGGTAGCAATCAGCCCCAGCATTTT; J: TRBJ1-5; D: .; V: TRBV27; size: .
CDR3: CASSEGLRNEQFF; DNA: TGCGCCAGCAGCGAAGGACTGAGAAATGAGCAGTTCTTC; J: TRBJ2-1; D: .; V: TRBV5-1; size: .